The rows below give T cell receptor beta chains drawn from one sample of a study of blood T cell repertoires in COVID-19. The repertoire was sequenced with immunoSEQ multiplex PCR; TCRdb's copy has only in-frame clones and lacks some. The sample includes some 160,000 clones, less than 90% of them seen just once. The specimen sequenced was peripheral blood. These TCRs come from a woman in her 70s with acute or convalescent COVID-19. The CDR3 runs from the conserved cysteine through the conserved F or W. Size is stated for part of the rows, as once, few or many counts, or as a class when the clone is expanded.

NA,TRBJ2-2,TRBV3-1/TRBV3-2,CASSQDKDRGPDGDTGELFF
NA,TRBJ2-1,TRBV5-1,CASSLEAGVWNEQFF
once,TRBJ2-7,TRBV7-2,CASSPGLDGYEQYF
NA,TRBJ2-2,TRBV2,CASRATAGQGNTGELFF
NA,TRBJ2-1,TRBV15,CATSRQQGGEQFF
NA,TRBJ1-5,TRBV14,CASSQDRGGPTNQPQHF
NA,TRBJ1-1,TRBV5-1,CASSNTGNTEAFF
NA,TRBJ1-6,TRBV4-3,CASSQEWQYNSPLHF
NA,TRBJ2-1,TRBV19,CASSIDGETGVSYNEQFF
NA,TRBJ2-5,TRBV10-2,CASRSGLETQYF
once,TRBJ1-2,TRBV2,CASIRGLNYGYTF
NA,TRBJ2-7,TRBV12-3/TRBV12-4,CASSPTRGYEQYF
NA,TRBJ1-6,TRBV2,CASSTTGFHSPLHF
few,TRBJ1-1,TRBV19,CASSIVGGRHTEAFF
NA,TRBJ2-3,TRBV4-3,CASSQTHLAGRYTDTQYF
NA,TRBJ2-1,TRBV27,CASSRIPSGRNSYNEQFF